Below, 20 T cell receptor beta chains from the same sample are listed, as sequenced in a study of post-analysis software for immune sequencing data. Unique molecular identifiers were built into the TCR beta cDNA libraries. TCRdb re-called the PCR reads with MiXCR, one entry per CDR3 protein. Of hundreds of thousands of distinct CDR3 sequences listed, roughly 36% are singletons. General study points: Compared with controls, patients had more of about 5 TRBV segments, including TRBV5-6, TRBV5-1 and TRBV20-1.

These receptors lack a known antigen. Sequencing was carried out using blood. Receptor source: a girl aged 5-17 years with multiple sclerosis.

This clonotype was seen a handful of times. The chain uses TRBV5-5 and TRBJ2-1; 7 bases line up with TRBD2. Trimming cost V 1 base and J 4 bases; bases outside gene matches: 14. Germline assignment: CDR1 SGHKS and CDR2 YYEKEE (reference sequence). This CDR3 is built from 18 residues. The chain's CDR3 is CASSLRGIGPGGYNEQFF. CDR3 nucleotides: TGTGCCAGCAGCTTGAGAGGTATAGGCCCGGGGGGTTACAATGAGCAGTTCTTC.

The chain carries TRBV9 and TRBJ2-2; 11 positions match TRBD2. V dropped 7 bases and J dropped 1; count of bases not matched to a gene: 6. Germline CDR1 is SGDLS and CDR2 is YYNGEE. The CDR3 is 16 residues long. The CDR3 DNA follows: TGTGCCAGCGGGCTAGCGGGGGGTCAGAACACCGGGGAGCTGTTTTTT. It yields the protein CASGLAGGQNTGELFF.

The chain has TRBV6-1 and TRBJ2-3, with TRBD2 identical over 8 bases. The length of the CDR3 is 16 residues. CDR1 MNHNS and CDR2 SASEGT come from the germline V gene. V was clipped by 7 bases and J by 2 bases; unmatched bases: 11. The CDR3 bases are TGTGCCAGCACCTCGACTAGCGCGCGTTACACAGATACGCAGTATTTT. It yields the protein CASTSTSARYTDTQYF.

The CDR3 loop reads CASSRIAGGHVSTDTQYF. CDR3 nucleotide sequence: TGCGCCAGCAGCCGAATAGCGGGGGGACACGTTAGCACAGATACGCAGTATTTT. The V and J genes are TRBV5-1 and TRBJ2-3; 10 bases are shared with TRBD2. The CDR3 spans 18 residues. With V trimmed by 4 bases and J by 0 bases, 11 bases remained unmatched. Germline V gene lookup returns CDR1 SGHRS and CDR2 YFSETQ.

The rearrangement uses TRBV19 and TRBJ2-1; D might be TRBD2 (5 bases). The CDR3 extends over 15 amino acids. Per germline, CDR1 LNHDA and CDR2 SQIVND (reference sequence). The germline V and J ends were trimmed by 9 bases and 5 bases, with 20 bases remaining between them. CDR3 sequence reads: CASRDLAASDNEQFF. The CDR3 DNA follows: TGTGCCAGCAGAGATCTAGCAGCCAGTGACAATGAGCAGTTCTTC.

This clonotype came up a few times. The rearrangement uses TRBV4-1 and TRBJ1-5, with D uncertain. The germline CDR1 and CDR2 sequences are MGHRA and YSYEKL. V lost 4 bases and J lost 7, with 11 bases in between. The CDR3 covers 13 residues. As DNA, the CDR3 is TGCGCCAGCAGCCGGTTCAGTGGACAGCCCCAGCATTTT. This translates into CASSRFSGQPQHF.

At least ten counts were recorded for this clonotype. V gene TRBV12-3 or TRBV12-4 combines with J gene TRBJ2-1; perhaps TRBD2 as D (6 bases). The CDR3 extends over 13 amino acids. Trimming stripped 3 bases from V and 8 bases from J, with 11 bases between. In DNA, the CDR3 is TGTGCCAGCAGTTTGTATCCTAGCGATGAGCAGTTCTTC. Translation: CASSLYPSDEQFF.

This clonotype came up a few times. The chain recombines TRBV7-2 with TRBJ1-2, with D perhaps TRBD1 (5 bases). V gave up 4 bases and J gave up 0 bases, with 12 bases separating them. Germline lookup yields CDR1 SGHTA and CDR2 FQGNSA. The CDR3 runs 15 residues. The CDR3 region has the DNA TGTGCCAGCAGCTCAGACGGGGGAGCTAACTATGGCTACACCTTC. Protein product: CASSSDGGANYGYTF.

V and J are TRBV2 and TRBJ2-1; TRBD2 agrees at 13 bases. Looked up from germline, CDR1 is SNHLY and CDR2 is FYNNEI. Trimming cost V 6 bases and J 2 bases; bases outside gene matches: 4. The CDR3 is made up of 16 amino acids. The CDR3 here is CASSFGTSGAYNEQFF. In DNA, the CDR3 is TGTGCCAGCAGCTTCGGGACTAGCGGGGCCTACAATGAGCAGTTCTTC.

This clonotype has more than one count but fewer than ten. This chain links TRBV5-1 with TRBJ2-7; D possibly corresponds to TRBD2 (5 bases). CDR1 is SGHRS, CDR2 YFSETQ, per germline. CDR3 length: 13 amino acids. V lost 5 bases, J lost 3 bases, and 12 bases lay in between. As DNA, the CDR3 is TGCGCCAGCAGTCCCCACGGGAACTACGAGCAGTACTTC. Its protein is CASSPHGNYEQYF.

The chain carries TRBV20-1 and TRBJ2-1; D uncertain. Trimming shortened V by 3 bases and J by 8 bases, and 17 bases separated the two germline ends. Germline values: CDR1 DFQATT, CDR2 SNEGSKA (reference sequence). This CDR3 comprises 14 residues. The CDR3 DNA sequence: TGCAGTGCTAGTATCAGCCTCCGAGAGGATGAGCAGTTCTTC. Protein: CSASISLREDEQFF.

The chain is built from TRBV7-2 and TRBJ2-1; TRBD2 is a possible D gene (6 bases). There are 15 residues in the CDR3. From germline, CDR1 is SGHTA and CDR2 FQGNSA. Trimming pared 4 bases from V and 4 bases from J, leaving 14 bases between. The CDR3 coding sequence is TGTGCCAGCAGCTCCGGGAGCGCGGAGTACAATGAGCAGTTCTTC. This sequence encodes CASSSGSAEYNEQFF.

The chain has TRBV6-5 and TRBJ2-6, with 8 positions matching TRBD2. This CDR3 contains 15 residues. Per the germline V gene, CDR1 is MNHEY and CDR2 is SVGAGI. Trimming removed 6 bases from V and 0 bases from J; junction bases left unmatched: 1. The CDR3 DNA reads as TGTGCCAGCAGCGGGGGGGGCTCTGGGGCCAACGTCCTGACTTTC. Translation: CASSGGGSGANVLTF.

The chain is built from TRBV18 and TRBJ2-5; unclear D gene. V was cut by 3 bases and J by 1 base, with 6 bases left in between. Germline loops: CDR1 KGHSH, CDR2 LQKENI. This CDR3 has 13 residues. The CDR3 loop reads CASSPSSQETQYF. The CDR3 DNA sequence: TGTGCCAGCTCACCTTCTTCCCAAGAGACCCAGTACTTC. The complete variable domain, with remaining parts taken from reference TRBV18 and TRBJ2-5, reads NAGVMQNPRHLVRRRGQEARLRCSPMKGHSHVYWYRQLPEEGLKFMVYLQKENIIDESGMPKERFSAEFPKEGPSILRIQQVVRGDSAAYFCASSPSSQETQYFGPGTRLLVL.

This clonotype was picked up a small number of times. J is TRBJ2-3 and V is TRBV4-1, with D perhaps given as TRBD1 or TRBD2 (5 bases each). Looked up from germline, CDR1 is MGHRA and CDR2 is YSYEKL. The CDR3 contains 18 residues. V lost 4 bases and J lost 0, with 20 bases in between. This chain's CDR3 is CASSPAPGARTSTDTQYF. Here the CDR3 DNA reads TGCGCCAGCAGCCCTGCCCCCGGGGCGCGAACTAGCACAGATACGCAGTATTTT.

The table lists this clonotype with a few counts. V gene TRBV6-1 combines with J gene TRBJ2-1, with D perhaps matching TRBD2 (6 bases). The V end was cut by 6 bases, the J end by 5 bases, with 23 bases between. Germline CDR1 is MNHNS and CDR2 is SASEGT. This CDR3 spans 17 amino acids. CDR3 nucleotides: TGTGCCAGCAGACCCCTTGGGGAGGCCCTCGTCAACAATGAGCAGTTCTTC. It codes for CASRPLGEALVNNEQFF.

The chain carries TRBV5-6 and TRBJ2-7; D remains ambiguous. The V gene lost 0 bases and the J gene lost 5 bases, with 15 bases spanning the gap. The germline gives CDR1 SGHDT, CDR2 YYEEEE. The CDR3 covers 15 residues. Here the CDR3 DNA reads TGTGCCAGCAGCTTGGTAGGGCTAACTCCGGACGAGCAGTACTTC. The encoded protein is CASSLVGLTPDEQYF.

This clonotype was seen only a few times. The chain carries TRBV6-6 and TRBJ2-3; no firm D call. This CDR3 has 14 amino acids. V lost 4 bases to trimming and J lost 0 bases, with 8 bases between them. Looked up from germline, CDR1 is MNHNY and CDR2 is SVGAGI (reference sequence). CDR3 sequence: CASSFSASTDTQYF. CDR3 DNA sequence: TGTGCCAGCAGTTTCTCGGCGAGCACAGATACGCAGTATTTT.

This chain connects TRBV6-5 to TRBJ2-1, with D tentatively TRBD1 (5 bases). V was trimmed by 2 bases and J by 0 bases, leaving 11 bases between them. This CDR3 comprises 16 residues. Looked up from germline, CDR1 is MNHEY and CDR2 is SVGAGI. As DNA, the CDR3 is TGTGCCAGCAGTTACGGGGCTCCCAGCTCCTACAATGAGCAGTTCTTC. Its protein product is CASSYGAPSSYNEQFF.

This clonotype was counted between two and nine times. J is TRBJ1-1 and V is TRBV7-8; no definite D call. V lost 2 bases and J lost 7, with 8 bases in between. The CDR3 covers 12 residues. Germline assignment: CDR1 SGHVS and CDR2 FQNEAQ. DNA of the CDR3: TGTGCCAGCAGCTTAAGTAAGGGTGAAGCTTTCTTT. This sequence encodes CASSLSKGEAFF.